This T cell receptor (beta chain) was retrieved from a study of graft-versus-host responses after intestinal transplantation. Study in general: The whole recipient group had anti-thymocyte globulin induction followed by tacrolimus and steroids for roughly three years.

Method: immunoSEQ multiplex PCR; TCRdb's copy keeps in-frame clones and lacks some. The sample lists roughly 97,000 clones, about nine tenths occurring once. General observations from the study: After transplant, early declines in HvG clones were associated with peak levels of circulating GvH clones. Recipient marrow showed GvH clones, some seen first in ileum or blood.

The CDR3 contains 15 residues. V lost 0 bases, J lost 7 bases, and 15 bases lay in between. Germline V gene sequence: CDR1 MGHRA, CDR2 YSYEKL. With regard to this clone: The antigen remains unidentified.

The clonotype originates from a human patient who received an intestinal transplant, so some T cells may come from the graft donor. The gene calls are TRBV4-1 and TRBJ1-2; tentative D call: TRBD1 (6 bases). The source was PBMCs, collected roughly 450 days after intestinal transplant. CDR3 in DNA: TGCGCCAGCAGCCAAGACGACAGGTCATGGCCTGGCTACACCTTC. This translates into CASSQDDRSWPGYTF.